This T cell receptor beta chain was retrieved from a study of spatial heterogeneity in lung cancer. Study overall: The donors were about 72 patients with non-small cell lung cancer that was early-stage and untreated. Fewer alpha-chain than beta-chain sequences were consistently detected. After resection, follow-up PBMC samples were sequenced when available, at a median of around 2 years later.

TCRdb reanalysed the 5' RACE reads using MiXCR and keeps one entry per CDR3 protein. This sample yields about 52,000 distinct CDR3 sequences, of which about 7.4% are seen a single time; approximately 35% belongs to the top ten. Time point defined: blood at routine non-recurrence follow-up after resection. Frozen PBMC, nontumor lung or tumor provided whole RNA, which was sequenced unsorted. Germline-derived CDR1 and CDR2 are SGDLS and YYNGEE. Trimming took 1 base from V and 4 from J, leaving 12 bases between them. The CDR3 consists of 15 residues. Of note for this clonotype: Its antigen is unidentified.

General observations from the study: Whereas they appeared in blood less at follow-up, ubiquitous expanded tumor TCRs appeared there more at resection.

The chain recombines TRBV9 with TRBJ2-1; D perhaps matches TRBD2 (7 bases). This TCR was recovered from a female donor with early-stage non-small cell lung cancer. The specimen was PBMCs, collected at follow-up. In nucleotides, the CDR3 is TGTGCCAGCAGCGTAAGAGGGGGGGAGTACAATGAGCAGTTCTTC. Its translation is CASSVRGGEYNEQFF.